This T cell receptor beta chain was sequenced in a study of blood T cell repertoires in COVID-19 (dated by TCRdb to 2019 to 2021). About the investigation overall: Collaborator samples came from the United States, Italy and Spain and covered acute and convalescent phases of COVID-19. The prospective study material was composed of cDNA or gDNA derived from T cells, B-cell-depleted T cells, or PBMCs. Subjects who had been exposed to COVID-19, were actively infected with it, or had recovered from it provided the deeply sampled blood TCRbeta repertoires that made up the dataset. The repertoires were released in a freely available public database meant as a resource for research on the immune response to SARS-CoV-2. Samples were obtained from the ongoing ImmuneRACE study (first 160 participants) and from 1,254 subjects provided by 6 global collaborators. Sample metadata almost always included a de-identified subject ID, COVID-19 status, age in years and sex. HLA class I and class II types, where available, came from metadata supplied by the sample provider rather than from assay-based typing. The paper as a whole reports these results and caveats: Clinical and demographic metadata were provided uncurated, with the amount varying by source and participant.

TCRbeta CDR3 regions were amplified from genomic DNA by means of the immunoSEQ Assay, a bias-controlled multiplex PCR. In the original analysis: The number of nucleated cells in each sample was estimated from the amplification of reference gene primers within the assay. To quantify the absolute abundance of each unique TCRbeta CDR3 rearrangement, sequence reads were collapsed and filtered. For each sample, productive Simpson clonality was calculated as the square root of Simpson's diversity index over productive rearrangements. Here the immuneACCESS table is served through TCRdb, limited to in-frame sequences with V and J called. Missing clones are a known gap in these copies; in checked studies unresolved V genes cover under half, and the rest lacks a known reason. For V, J and clone size, that table is used; D and trimming come from the DNA. Present in this sample are 200,000 to 300,000 clones, about 88% of which were seen just once. Over 4% of the sample is held by the ten biggest clonotypes.

Concerning this clone itself: The antigen it binds to is not known. Base quality data are lacking; no much larger clone is found one base away.

Samples from volunteer blood donors who had recovered from COVID-19 were contributed by a second Seattle source. The collaborating institutions used their own protocols to collect whole blood in K2EDTA tubes. For TCRbeta analysis, collaborators shipped samples in one of three forms: frozen whole blood, isolated PBMCs, or DNA extracted from either of those sample types. CDR1 and CDR2, per the germline V gene (reference sequence), are MNHEY and SMNVEV. V is cut back by 4 bases and J by 2 bases, with 6 bases in the junction unmatched. The CDR3, from cysteine to phenylalanine, totals 15 residues. Solely the CDR3 DNA is kept, with 45 bases framed from the first base.

The chain employs TRBV27 and TRBJ2-3; TRBD1 aligns with 7 central bases. This clonotype was sampled from a man between 60 and 75 years old who had recovered from COVID-19. Sequencing was carried out using peripheral blood. The CDR3 is CASSYYRGYTDTQYF. The nucleotide sequence is given as TGTGCCAGCAGTTATTACAGGGGTTACACAGATACGCAGTATTTT.